The rows below give T cell receptor beta chains drawn from one sample of a study of blood T cell repertoires in COVID-19. Profiling relied on immunoSEQ multiplex PCR, and the TCRdb table lists in-frame clones only, not all of them. The repertoire has 250,000 to 300,000 clones, over 75% of them found once; the top ten carry around 1%. The source material was PBMCs or T cells enriched from blood (not recorded which). These receptors came from a young woman who had recovered from COVID-19. CDR3s include the opening cysteine and the closing phenylalanine or tryptophan. The D gene is left open where the match is weak. Size is omitted from some rows. Given values are once, few, many or a class for expanded clones.

j_call clone_size d_call v_call cdr3_aa cdr3_nt
TRBJ2-2 NA TRBD2 TRBV7-9 CASSLGGGSNTGELFF TGTGCCAGCAGCTTGGGGGGAGGGAGCAACACCGGGGAGCTGTTTTTT
TRBJ2-7 NA TRBD1 TRBV30 CACGTGVLSEQYF TGTGCCTGTGGGACAGGGGTTCTTTCCGAGCAGTACTTC
TRBJ2-5 NA NA TRBV14 CASSQVHEETQYF TGTGCCAGCAGCCAAGTGCATGAGGAGACCCAGTACTTC
TRBJ2-3 NA NA TRBV2 CASSENSYTDTQYF TGTGCCAGCAGTGAAAACAGCTACACAGATACGCAGTATTTT
TRBJ2-1 NA TRBD1 TRBV9 CASSWDSNEQFF TGTGCCAGCAGCTGGGACAGCAATGAGCAGTTCTTC
TRBJ2-1 once TRBD2 TRBV9 CASSVKAGGHMRRNEQFF TGTGCCAGCAGCGTAAAGGCGGGGGGGCATATGAGAAGGAATGAGCAGTTCTTC
TRBJ1-1 NA NA TRBV9 CASSVSIGRDTEAFF TGTGCCAGCAGCGTCAGCATAGGGAGGGACACTGAAGCTTTCTTT
TRBJ2-2 NA TRBD2 TRBV28 CASSTLAGVTGELFF TGTGCCAGCAGTACCCTAGCGGGAGTCACCGGGGAGCTGTTTTTT
TRBJ2-1 once TRBD1 TRBV28 CASSLLTYEGQREQFF TGTGCCAGCAGTTTACTAACCTATGAGGGACAGCGAGAGCAGTTCTTC
TRBJ2-5 NA NA TRBV28 CASRTPAGATQYF TGTGCCAGCAGAACCCCGGCGGGGGCGACCCAGTACTTC
TRBJ1-1 once NA TRBV12-3/TRBV12-4 CASSLVRNTEAFF TGTGCCAGCAGTTTAGTTAGGAACACTGAAGCTTTCTTT
TRBJ1-2 NA NA TRBV25-1 CASSVTGTSHGYTF TGTGCCAGCAGTGTTACAGGTACCTCGCATGGCTACACCTTC
TRBJ1-1 NA NA TRBV5-1 CASRVGSPELNTEAFF TGCGCCAGCAGAGTCGGTAGCCCAGAGTTGAACACTGAAGCTTTCTTT
TRBJ1-1 few NA TRBV10-3 CAISESGAPLNTEAFF TGTGCCATCAGTGAGTCGGGCGCACCCTTGAACACTGAAGCTTTCTTT
TRBJ1-1 NA NA TRBV6-5 CASTGQFMNTEAFF TGTGCCAGCACTGGACAGTTCATGAACACTGAAGCTTTCTTT
TRBJ1-2 NA NA TRBV10-3 CAISGRERYGYTF TGTGCCATCAGTGGGAGAGAACGCTATGGCTACACCTTC
TRBJ2-7 once TRBD2 TRBV10-3 CAISEGTSGRIYEQYF TGTGCCATCAGTGAGGGGACTAGCGGGAGGATCTACGAGCAGTACTTC
TRBJ1-1 once NA TRBV12-3/TRBV12-4 CASSPLRVGAFF TGTGCCAGCAGCCCGCTGAGGGTAGGAGCTTTCTTT
TRBJ1-1 NA NA TRBV18 CASSVGAAFF TGTGCCAGCTCAGTAGGGGCAGCTTTCTTT
TRBJ2-7 once NA TRBV9 CASSVPGASEQYF TGTGCCAGCAGCGTACCAGGGGCAAGCGAGCAGTACTTC
TRBJ1-1 NA NA TRBV19 CASSPKQGGDFEAFF TGTGCCAGTAGTCCAAAACAGGGCGGAGACTTTGAAGCTTTCTTT
TRBJ2-7 NA NA TRBV4-1 CASSQEQGPTYEQYF TGCGCCAGCAGCCAAGAACAGGGACCCACCTACGAGCAGTACTTC
TRBJ2-1 NA TRBD2 TRBV10-2 CASSEVAGGLGEQFF TGCGCCAGCAGTGAAGTAGCGGGAGGGCTTGGTGAGCAGTTCTTC
TRBJ1-1 NA NA TRBV7-3 CASSLRGEESAFF TGTGCCAGCAGCTTAAGAGGTGAGGAATCGGCTTTCTTT
TRBJ2-5 once NA TRBV5-1 CASSLVGETQYF TGCGCCAGCAGCTTGGTCGGTGAGACCCAGTACTTC
TRBJ2-1 NA NA TRBV19 CASSTVGTLRIYEQFF TGTGCCAGTAGTACCGTGGGGACTCTAAGGATATATGAGCAGTTCTTC
TRBJ2-5 NA TRBD2 TRBV28 CASSFGHGGFLMRVQYF TGTGCCAGCAGTTTTGGACACGGGGGGTTCCTAATGAGGGTCCAGTACTTC
TRBJ1-1 NA NA TRBV5-3 CARSRGSPTYPSDTEAFF TGTGCCAGAAGCCGTGGTTCTCCGACATACCCTTCGGACACTGAAGCTTTCTTT
TRBJ2-1 few NA TRBV3-1/TRBV3-2 CASSLAVSYNEQFF TGTGCCAGCAGTTTAGCGGTCTCCTACAATGAGCAGTTCTTC
TRBJ2-4 NA TRBD1 TRBV20-1 CSAVTGLEYF TGCAGTGCCGTGACAGGGTTGGAGTACTTC
TRBJ2-7 NA TRBD2 TRBV30 CAFSSGPPPPGEQYF TGTGCCTTCTCTAGCGGCCCACCCCCCCCGGGCGAGCAGTACTTC
TRBJ2-7 NA NA TRBV4-2 CASSHGPGLRGQYF TGTGCCAGCAGCCACGGACCGGGCCTCCGGGGGCAGTACTTC